This TCR beta chain was sequenced in a study of T cell responses to AZD1222 COVID-19 vaccine. The CDR3 contains 17 residues. Profiling relied on immunoSEQ multiplex PCR, and the TCRdb table lists in-frame clones only, not all of them. The sample consists of roughly 150,000 clones, 80% to 95% of them appearing once. The receptor's source is an adult in good health. The chain employs TRBV21-1 and TRBJ2-7. TRBV21-1 is noted as a pseudogene. Sequencing used peripheral blood, obtained on day 0 of AZD1222 vaccination. CDR3 nucleotide sequence: TGTGCCAGCAGCAAAGAAGTACGGGCCAAAGCCAATTACGAGCAGTACTTC. Amino acids: CASSKEVRAKANYEQYF.